Listed below are T cell receptor beta chains from one sample, sequenced in a study of neoadjuvant nivolumab and ipilimumab in lung cancer. Clones were read by immunoSEQ multiplex PCR, and TCRdb kept only the in-frame ones, dropping some. This sample has 40,000 to 55,000 clones, with roughly 89% found just once. This sample comprised blood, obtained before neoadjuvant nivolumab, alone or with ipilimumab. All receptors derive from an adult with non-small cell lung cancer. Some clones in this sample may be carry-over from other donors' samples. Both conserved end residues are part of each CDR3. The D gene is left open where the match is weak. Clone size is shown for a subset of rows, as once, few, many or a class of expanded clone.

abundance	d_gene	v_gene	j_gene	CDR3nt	CDR3aa
-	-	TRBV6-6	TRBJ2-7	TGTGCCAGCAGTTACAGCGGGTTATCCTACGAGCAGTACTTC	CASSYSGLSYEQYF
few	-	TRBV7-6	TRBJ2-2	TGTGCCAGCAGCTTAGGTAGTTTGGCCGGGGAGCTGTTTTTT	CASSLGSLAGELFF
-	TRBD2	TRBV7-2	TRBJ2-1	TGTGCCAGCAGCCATTACACTAGCGTGGAGCAGTTCTTC	CASSHYTSVEQFF
-	-	TRBV4-3	TRBJ2-7	TGCGCCAGCAGCCAATCAATGGGGGGGCGGCAGTACTTC	CASSQSMGGRQYF
-	TRBD1	TRBV4-2	TRBJ2-4	TGTGCCAGCAGCCAAGATGAACAGGGGCAAAACATTCAGTACTTC	CASSQDEQGQNIQYF
-	TRBD2	TRBV7-2	TRBJ2-1	TGTGCCAGCAGCTTAGGACGGCGGGAGGTTGAGCAGTTCTTC	CASSLGRREVEQFF
-	TRBD2	TRBV14	TRBJ2-7	TGTGCCAGCAGCCATTTACTAGCGGGAGTCAACGAGCAGTACTTC	CASSHLLAGVNEQYF
once	-	TRBV6-5	TRBJ1-5	TGTGCCAGCAGTTATAGCAGGGATTATCAGCCCCAGCATTTT	CASSYSRDYQPQHF
-	-	TRBV29-1	TRBJ2-5	TGCAGCGTTGTCTCCTCGGCAGCATTACAAGAGACCCAGTACTTC	CSVVSSAALQETQYF
-	-	TRBV9	TRBJ2-6	TGTGCCAGCAGCGTAGTGGGGACTGGGGCCAACGTCCTGACTTTC	CASSVVGTGANVLTF
medium-sized	-	TRBV4-3	TRBJ1-2	TGCGCCAGCAGCCAAGGGGGAGGGTCTAACTATGGCTACACCTTC	CASSQGGGSNYGYTF
-	TRBD1	TRBV7-2	TRBJ1-1	TGTGCCAGCAGCATCTCGGGACAGTTAAACACTGAAGCTTTCTTT	CASSISGQLNTEAFF
-	-	TRBV9	TRBJ2-2	TGTGCCAGCAGCGTACAAGGGGGGATCGGGGAGCTGTTTTTT	CASSVQGGIGELFF
few	TRBD2	TRBV7-9	TRBJ2-2	TGTGCCAGCAGCTTTGGTTCCGAGCGGGGCGCCGGGGAGCTGTTTTTT	CASSFGSERGAGELFF
-	-	TRBV2	TRBJ1-1	TGTGCCAGCAGTGAAGCAGGAGGTAACCCTGAAGCTTTCTTT	CASSEAGGNPEAFF
-	TRBD1	TRBV5-4	TRBJ2-2	TGTGCCAGCGAACCGGGACAGGGAAGAATCGGGGAGCTGTTTTTT	CASEPGQGRIGELFF
-	-	TRBV6-6	TRBJ2-7	TGTGCCAGCAGTTACTCGGGCGGATCCTACGAGCAGTACTTC	CASSYSGGSYEQYF
-	-	TRBV30	TRBJ2-5	TGTGCCTGGAGCTCGGGGGTAGAGGAGACCCAGTACTTC	CAWSSGVEETQYF
-	TRBD2	TRBV18	TRBJ2-7	TGTGCCAGCTCAACGGGACTAGCGGGATACTACGAGCAGTACTTC	CASSTGLAGYYEQYF
-	TRBD1	TRBV19	TRBJ2-1	TGTGCCAGTAGGGGCACAGGGGCCTCCTCGGTGAATGAGCAGTTCTTC	CASRGTGASSVNEQFF
once	TRBD1	TRBV5-1	TRBJ1-1	TGCGCCAGCAGATTTACAGGGGGAGTGGGCACTGAAGCTTTCTTT	CASRFTGGVGTEAFF
-	-	TRBV7-3	TRBJ2-1	TGTGCCAGCAGCGCCCCGTCGAGCCATGAGCAGTTCTTC	CASSAPSSHEQFF
-	-	TRBV4-2	TRBJ2-2	TGTGCCAGCAGCCAAGTTGCGGGACGAGGCACCGGGGAGCTGTTTTTT	CASSQVAGRGTGELFF
-	-	TRBV18	TRBJ2-5	TGTGCCAGCACACGAGGCAAAAGGGCTACCCAAGAGACCCAGTACTTC	CASTRGKRATQETQYF
-	TRBD1	TRBV6-1	TRBJ2-5	TGTGCCAGCAGTGAACCCGCAGGGGGCCAAGAGACCCAGTACTTC	CASSEPAGGQETQYF
few	-	TRBV4-1	TRBJ2-7	TGCGCCAGCAGCCAAGGGACGGCATCCTACGAGCAGTACTTC	CASSQGTASYEQYF
-	-	TRBV11-2	TRBJ2-7	TGTGCCAGCAGTCGGACTGGTTGGTCCGAGCAGTACTTC	CASSRTGWSEQYF
-	-	TRBV27	TRBJ2-7	TGTGCCAGACTGGAGGACTACGAGCAGTACTTC	CARLEDYEQYF
-	TRBD1	TRBV6-1	TRBJ1-2	TGTGCCAGCAGTGGGGCAGGGGGGATCATCCCTTACTATGGCTACACCTTC	CASSGAGGIIPYYGYTF
-	-	TRBV7-9	TRBJ1-1	TGTGCCAGCAGCTTTAGTGGGAAACCGGGCGGAGCTTTCTTT	CASSFSGKPGGAFF
-	-	TRBV18	TRBJ2-3	TGTGCCAGCTCACCTACTGACAGGAGCACAGATACGCAGTATTTT	CASSPTDRSTDTQYF
-	TRBD2	TRBV5-4	TRBJ2-1	TGTGCCAGCGCGGGGGAGCGGGTCAGCTCCTACAATGAGCAGTTCTTC	CASAGERVSSYNEQFF
-	-	TRBV5-4	TRBJ2-2	TGTGCCAGCAGCCCCATGGGCGGTTGGGCCGGGGAGCTGTTTTTT	CASSPMGGWAGELFF
-	TRBD2	TRBV7-3	TRBJ2-2	TGTGCCAGCAGCTTAGTGGCGGGAGTAGGGACCGGGGAGCTGTTTTTT	CASSLVAGVGTGELFF
-	TRBD1	TRBV25-1	TRBJ2-2	TGTGCCAGCAGTAAGGGACAGGGGTTTCCCGGGGAGCTGTTTTTT	CASSKGQGFPGELFF
-	-	TRBV9	TRBJ1-4	TGTGCCAGCAGTGCCCGCGGGGCACCTGAAAAACTGTTTTTT	CASSARGAPEKLFF
-	-	TRBV7-8	TRBJ1-5	TGTGCCAGCAGCTTAGACCGTGGAGCGGCAGGTCTCAATCAGCCCCAGCATTTT	CASSLDRGAAGLNQPQHF
-	-	TRBV27	TRBJ2-6	TGTGCCAGCAGTTTCGAGAGCTCTGGGGCCAACGTCCTGACTTTC	CASSFESSGANVLTF
-	-	TRBV5-4	TRBJ2-5	TGTGCCAGCAGCTTGGAAATGCCCCGTAGCAGACAAGAGACCCAGTACTTC	CASSLEMPRSRQETQYF
-	-	TRBV5-1	TRBJ2-7	TGCGCCAGTAGCCGGGACCACTCCTACGAGCAGTACTTC	CASSRDHSYEQYF
-	-	TRBV7-6	TRBJ2-7	TGTGCCAGCAGCTTAGGGCAGGGGACACACGAGCAGTACTTC	CASSLGQGTHEQYF
-	-	TRBV15	TRBJ2-7	TGTGCCACCAGCAGGGCCGCTAGCGCTTCCTACGAGCAGTACTTC	CATSRAASASYEQYF
-	TRBD1	TRBV6-5	TRBJ1-4	TGTGCCAGCGGCGGGACAGGTGCCAATGAAAAACTGTTTTTT	CASGGTGANEKLFF
-	TRBD2	TRBV10-1	TRBJ2-7	TGCGTACCAAGAGGCCAAGCGGGGTTCTCCTACGAGCAGTACTTC	CVPRGQAGFSYEQYF
-	-	TRBV15	TRBJ1-5	TGTGCCACCAGCAGAGAATGGACCCTTAATCAGCCCCAGCATTTT	CATSREWTLNQPQHF
once	TRBD1	TRBV5-5	TRBJ1-4	TGTGCCAGCAGCTCCGTCATAGGGGACAGTTCGAGAGAAAAACTGTTTTTT	CASSSVIGDSSREKLFF
-	-	TRBV18	TRBJ2-7	TGTGCCAGCACGACTGACGCGGGGATCAACGAGCAGTACTTC	CASTTDAGINEQYF
-	-	TRBV7-3	TRBJ2-7	TGTGCCAGCAGCTTAGTTGTACGGGGAGCCGACGAGCAGTACTTC	CASSLVVRGADEQYF
-	-	TRBV6-5	TRBJ1-5	TGTGCCAGCAGTCCTGACAGCCTGGAAGGGGCCCAGCATTTT	CASSPDSLEGAQHF
-	-	TRBV7-9	TRBJ2-1	TGTGCCAGCAGCTACCTGGGTTTTTTTGGTGAGCAGTTCTTC	CASSYLGFFGEQFF
once	-	TRBV6-5	TRBJ2-7	TGTGCCAGCAGTGGGACCGGGGGCGAGCAGTACTTC	CASSGTGGEQYF
-	-	TRBV7-9	TRBJ1-1	TGTGCCAGCACCTTCAATCGGGGGAGCACTGAAGCTTTCTTT	CASTFNRGSTEAFF
-	-	TRBV11-2	TRBJ1-2	TGTGCCAGCAGCTTAGAGGTCACAGGGAATGTAGGGGGGCACTATGGCTACACCTTC	CASSLEVTGNVGGHYGYTF
-	TRBD2	TRBV11-2	TRBJ2-7	TGTGCCAGCAGCCCGGGGGGCGAGCAGTACTTC	CASSPGGEQYF
-	-	TRBV9	TRBJ1-1	TGTGCCAGCAGCGTATCTGCGAACACTGAAGCTTTCTTT	CASSVSANTEAFF
once	TRBD1	TRBV5-6	TRBJ2-5	TGTGCCAGCAGCTTGGCGCAGGGGGCGACGTTTCTTGAGACCCAGTACTTC	CASSLAQGATFLETQYF
-	-	TRBV7-9	TRBJ2-7	TGTGCCAGCAGCTTATCGGGCGGCGAGCAGTACTTC	CASSLSGGEQYF
once	-	TRBV11-2	TRBJ2-1	TGTGCCAGCAGCTTAGTCTCGACTATTGACAATGAGCAGTTCTTC	CASSLVSTIDNEQFF
once	-	TRBV5-1	TRBJ2-2	TGCGCCAGCAGCCGCACCGGGGAGCTGTTTTTT	CASSRTGELFF